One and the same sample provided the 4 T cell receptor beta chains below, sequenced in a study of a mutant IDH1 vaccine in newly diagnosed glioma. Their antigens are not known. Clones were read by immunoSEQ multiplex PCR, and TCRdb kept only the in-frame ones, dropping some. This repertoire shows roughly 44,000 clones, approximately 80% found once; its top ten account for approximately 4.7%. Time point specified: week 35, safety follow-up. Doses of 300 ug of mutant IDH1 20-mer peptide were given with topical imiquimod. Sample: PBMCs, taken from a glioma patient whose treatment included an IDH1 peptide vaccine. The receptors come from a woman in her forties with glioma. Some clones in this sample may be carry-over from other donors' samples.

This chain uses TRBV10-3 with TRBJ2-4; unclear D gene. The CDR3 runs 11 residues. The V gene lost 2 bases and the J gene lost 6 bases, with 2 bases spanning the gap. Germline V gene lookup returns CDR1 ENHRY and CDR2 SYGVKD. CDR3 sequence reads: CAISELNIQYF. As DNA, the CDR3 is TGTGCCATCAGTGAGCTAAACATTCAGTACTTC.

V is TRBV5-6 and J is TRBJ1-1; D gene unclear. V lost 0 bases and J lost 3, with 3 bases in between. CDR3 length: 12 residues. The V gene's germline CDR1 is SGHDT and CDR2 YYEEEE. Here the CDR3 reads CASSLDDTEAFF. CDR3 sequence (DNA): TGTGCCAGCAGCTTGGACGACACTGAAGCTTTCTTT.

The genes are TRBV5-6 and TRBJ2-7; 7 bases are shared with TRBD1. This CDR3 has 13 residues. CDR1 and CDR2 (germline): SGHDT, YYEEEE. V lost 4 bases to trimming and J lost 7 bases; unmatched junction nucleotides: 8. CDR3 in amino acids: CASSRDSLREQYF. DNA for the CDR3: TGTGCCAGCAGCCGGGACAGCCTAAGGGAGCAGTACTTC.

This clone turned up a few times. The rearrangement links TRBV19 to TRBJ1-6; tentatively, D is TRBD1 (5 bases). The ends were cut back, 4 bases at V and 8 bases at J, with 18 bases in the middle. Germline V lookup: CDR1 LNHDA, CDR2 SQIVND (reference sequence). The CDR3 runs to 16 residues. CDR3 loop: CASSKEGTIRDSPLHF. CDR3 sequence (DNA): TGTGCCAGTAGTAAGGAGGGGACTATACGGGATTCACCCCTCCACTTT.